The 26 T cell receptor beta chains below come from one sample, sequenced in a study of technical replicates of blood from a handful of donors. Produced via immunoSEQ multiplex PCR; TCRdb's table is partial and in-frame only. This table has around 86,000 clones, just over 95% appearing once. The sample consisted of T cells isolated from PBMCs. These receptors originate from a human donor in good health.

The chain has TRBV7-8 and TRBJ2-7; 11 positions agree with TRBD2. The CDR3 runs 17 residues. CDR1 and CDR2 from the germline V gene are SGHVS and FQNEAQ. Losses at the gene ends were 1 base for V and 4 bases for J; bases not matched to a gene: 9. The CDR3 coding sequence is TGTGCCAGCAGCTTAGTAGCGGGAGGGCCGAACCAATACGAGCAGTACTTC. As protein: CASSLVAGGPNQYEQYF.

The genes are TRBV27 and TRBJ2-7; 7 bases agree with TRBD1. The trim removed 6 bases at V and 3 bases at J, leaving 5 bases unmatched. There are 13 residues in the CDR3. Looked up from germline, CDR1 is MNHEY and CDR2 is SMNVEV (reference sequence). CDR3 coding DNA: TGTGCCAGCAGATCGGGACAGCTCTACGAGCAGTACTTC. Its translation: CASRSGQLYEQYF.

The chain links TRBV9 to TRBJ1-6; 7 bases align to TRBD1. After removal of 2 bases from V and 8 bases from J, the junction contained 10 bases not matched to a gene. Germline CDR1 and CDR2: SGDLS and YYNGEE. There are 16 residues in the CDR3. The CDR3 DNA is TGTGCCAGCAGCGTCGGACAGGCGAGCGTGGATTCACCCCTCCACTTT. Protein product: CASSVGQASVDSPLHF.

The V and J genes are TRBV25-1 and TRBJ2-1; D remains unclear. V lost 10 bases and J 5 bases, leaving 15 bases between the germline ends. The CDR3 contains 13 residues. The germline CDR1 and CDR2 sequences are MGHDK and SYGVNS. The CDR3 nucleotides read TGTGCCACTCTCAGGCCTCTCCACAATGAGCAGTTCTTC. This sequence encodes CATLRPLHNEQFF.

This clone was found once. This chain joins TRBV6-5 and TRBJ1-1; D gene ambiguous. Germline V gives CDR1 MNHEY, CDR2 SVGAGI. The CDR3 is 14 amino acids. The V and J ends lost 7 bases and 4 bases respectively, with 16 bases between them. CDR3 nucleotides: TGTGCCAGCACTCCCATGCGGGGAAGCACTGAAGCTTTCTTT. The encoded protein is CASTPMRGSTEAFF.

The V gene is TRBV7-9, the J gene TRBJ2-5, with 8 nucleotides matching TRBD1. Trimming removed 4 bases from V and 6 bases from J; junction bases left unmatched: 10. The CDR3 covers 15 residues. Looked up from germline, CDR1 is SEHNR and CDR2 is FQNEAQ (reference sequence). The CDR3 reads CASSSDLDRVQTQYF. CDR3 sequence (DNA): TGTGCCAGCAGCTCAGACCTGGACAGGGTACAGACCCAGTACTTC.

The chain has TRBV6-5 and TRBJ1-5; D remains unclear. Germline V gives CDR1 MNHEY, CDR2 SVGAGI. V was trimmed by 1 base and J by 5 bases, leaving 6 bases between them. This CDR3 is 13 amino acids long. In DNA form, the CDR3 reads TGTGCCAGCAGTTACTGGGAGGATCAGCCCCAGCATTTT. Its protein is CASSYWEDQPQHF.

The V gene is TRBV12-5, the J gene TRBJ1-2; D not certain. CDR1 is LGHNT, CDR2 FRNRAP, per germline. V shed 0 bases and J shed 8 bases, with 19 bases lying between them. The CDR3 totals 16 residues. For the CDR3, the DNA is TGTGCTAGTGGTTTGGTACTGTCTAAGTCGGGTTTAGGCTACACCTTC. Protein product: CASGLVLSKSGLGYTF.

The chain couples TRBV4-1 to TRBJ2-1, with D perhaps matching TRBD1 (6 bases). The CDR3 is 16 amino acids. The V gene lost 1 base and the J gene lost 10 bases, with 20 bases spanning the gap. Germline CDR1 and CDR2: MGHRA and YSYEKL. The DNA of the CDR3 is TGCGCCAGCAGCCAAGGGGAGTTGACTCGACAGGACGAGCAGTTCTTC. It translates to CASSQGELTRQDEQFF.

Here the CDR3 DNA reads TGTGCCAGCAGTCCCCGACAGGGAAGCTACGAGCAGTACTTC. It encodes CASSPRQGSYEQYF. The chain uses TRBV28 and TRBJ2-7, with 7 bases matching TRBD1. The ends lost 5 bases at V and 3 bases at J; junction bases unmatched: 7. Germline CDR1 reads MDHEN; CDR2 reads SYDVKM. The length of the CDR3 is 14 residues.

The rearrangement links TRBV15 to TRBJ1-3, with D unresolved. Per the germline V gene, CDR1 is LNHNV and CDR2 is YYDKDF (reference sequence). V was clipped by 1 base and J by 0 bases, with 10 bases between them. This CDR3 has 16 residues. In nucleotides, the CDR3 is TGTGCCACCAGCAGAGTTCAGACAACCTCTGGAAACACCATATATTTT. The encoded protein is CATSRVQTTSGNTIYF.

The chain employs TRBV12-5 and TRBJ2-3, with D maybe TRBD2 (6 bases). The CDR3 is 16 residues long. Germline CDR1 is LGHNT and CDR2 is FRNRAP. V was cut by 6 bases and J by 0 bases, with 16 bases left in between. Written as DNA, the CDR3 is TGTGCTAGTGGCCCTACTTTAGCGGATAGCACAGATACGCAGTATTTT. Residues: CASGPTLADSTDTQYF.

CDR3 coding DNA: TGTGCCAGCAGCGTAAACATAGGGACAGGGGGCACCGGGGAGCTGTTTTTT. Translation: CASSVNIGTGGTGELFF. The J gene is TRBJ2-2, the V gene TRBV9, with 11 nucleotides matching TRBD1. V shed 1 base, J shed 4 bases, and the junction held 6 bases outside the gene matches. The CDR3 totals 17 residues. From germline, CDR1 is SGDLS and CDR2 YYNGEE.

The J gene is TRBJ2-7, the V gene TRBV10-1; weak D call: TRBD1 (6 bases). CDR1 is WNHNN, CDR2 SYGVQD, per germline (reference sequence). The V and J ends lost 8 bases and 6 bases respectively, with 11 bases between them. This CDR3 has 11 amino acids. The CDR3 spells CASGWTAEQYF. The CDR3 DNA reads as TGCGCCAGCGGGTGGACAGCCGAGCAGTACTTC.

The CDR3 is CASSLGLAGVYEQYF. CDR3 sequence (DNA): TGCGCCAGCAGCTTGGGATTAGCGGGAGTCTACGAGCAGTACTTC. V and J are TRBV5-1 and TRBJ2-7; 9 bases map to TRBD2. The CDR3 sequence is 15 residues long. Trimming removed 0 bases from V and 3 bases from J; junction bases left unmatched: 4. Per the germline V gene, CDR1 is SGHRS and CDR2 is YFSETQ.

V and J are TRBV4-1 and TRBJ1-1; TRBD1 matches 7 bases. Germline CDR1 MGHRA, CDR2 YSYEKL. V shed 4 bases and J 1 base; nucleotides not matched to a gene: 9. The CDR3 covers 16 residues. Here the CDR3 reads CASSPRTGAENTEAFF. As DNA, the CDR3 is TGCGCCAGCAGCCCACGGACAGGTGCGGAGAACACTGAAGCTTTCTTT.

The chain has TRBV6-1 and TRBJ2-5; tentative D call: TRBD1 (5 bases). Trimming took off 4 bases at V and 5 bases at J, with 17 bases between the two ends. CDR3 size: 15 residues. CDR1 is MNHNS and CDR2 is SASEGT in the germline V gene. In nucleotides, the CDR3 is TGTGCCAGCAGTGTAAGAGAGGACAAAGGGGAGACCCAGTACTTC. Translating it yields CASSVREDKGETQYF.

The chain recombines TRBV29-1 with TRBJ2-4, with D possibly TRBD1 on 6 matching bases. V shed 2 bases and J shed 1 base, with 9 bases lying between them. The CDR3 length is 14 residues. Germline values: CDR1 SQVTM, CDR2 ANQGSEA. CDR3 sequence (DNA): TGCAGCGTTGAATTAGGACAGGCCAAAAACATTCAGTACTTC. It translates to CSVELGQAKNIQYF.

This chain joins TRBV10-3 and TRBJ2-1, with TRBD2 identical over 13 bases. This CDR3 has 18 residues. CDR1 is ENHRY, CDR2 SYGVKD, per germline. Trimming cost V 6 bases and J 0 bases; bases outside gene matches: 8. CDR3 bases: TGTGCCATCAGGGCTACTAGCGGGAGGGGCAGCTCCTACAATGAGCAGTTCTTC. Protein sequence: CAIRATSGRGSSYNEQFF.

This clone was found once. This chain links TRBV11-1 with TRBJ2-2; D may be TRBD1 (5 bases). This CDR3 has 17 amino acids. Germline lookup yields CDR1 SGHAT and CDR2 FQDESV (reference sequence). V was pared by 2 bases and J by 5 bases, with 18 bases between. The CDR3 spells CASSLNQGRAGTGELFF. The CDR3 bases are TGTGCCAGCAGCTTAAATCAGGGCCGAGCAGGAACCGGGGAGCTGTTTTTT.

The rearrangement links TRBV29-1 to TRBJ1-2; 9 nucleotides align to TRBD1. The CDR3 is 13 amino acids. CDR1 is SQVTM, CDR2 ANQGSEA, per germline. CDR3 region: CGAPTGGNYGYTF. The CDR3 region has the DNA TGCGGCGCCCCGACAGGGGGAAACTATGGCTACACCTTC.

The chain employs TRBV14 and TRBJ1-6, with D possibly matching TRBD1 (6 bases). V lost 3 bases and J lost 0, with 18 bases in between. The CDR3 extends over 19 amino acids. Germline V gene lookup returns CDR1 SGHDN and CDR2 FVKESK. DNA of the CDR3: TGTGCCAGCAGCCAGCCCCTCTACAGGGAAAGCTCCTATAATTCACCCCTCCACTTT. Amino acids: CASSQPLYRESSYNSPLHF.

The chain links TRBV28 to TRBJ2-2; 9 bases agree with TRBD1. CDR3 length equals 16 residues. With 7 bases clipped from V and 6 bases from J, the junction kept 12 bases outside the gene matches. The germline V gene has CDR1 MDHEN and CDR2 SYDVKM. For the CDR3, the DNA is TGTGCCAGCAATCCCGGGGACAGGGCCCCCGCCGGGGAGCTGTTTTTT. It is translated as CASNPGDRAPAGELFF.

V usage is TRBV2 and J usage is TRBJ1-5; weak D call: TRBD1 (6 bases). V was shortened by 1 base and J by 4 bases, with 8 bases between the two germline ends. Germline lookup yields CDR1 SNHLY and CDR2 FYNNEI. The length of the CDR3 is 14 residues. This CDR3 is CASSEEGGNQPQHF. CDR3 bases: TGTGCCAGCAGTGAAGAAGGGGGAAATCAGCCCCAGCATTTT.

The CDR3 bases are TGCGCCAGCAGTCAACCGGGACAGGGTTCCTACGAGCAGTACTTC. It encodes CASSQPGQGSYEQYF. The chain is built from TRBV23-1 and TRBJ2-7; 9 nucleotides line up with TRBD1. TRBV23-1 is designated an ORF whose function remains uncertain. There are 15 residues in the CDR3. Unmatched junction bases numbered 3, after V lost 2 bases and J lost 1 base.

The chain recombines TRBV5-4 with TRBJ2-1, with TRBD1 identical over 7 bases. CDR1 is SGHNT and CDR2 is YYREEE in the germline V gene (reference sequence). With V trimmed by 4 bases and J by 8 bases, 12 bases remained unmatched. The CDR3 is 15 amino acids. In DNA form, the CDR3 reads TGTGCCAGCAGCCCCGACAGGGTCTCTCTATATGAGCAGTTCTTC. Residues: CASSPDRVSLYEQFF.